The subject of this entry is one T cell receptor (beta chain). This sample stems from a study of T-cell reconstitution after alpha-beta-depleted transplantation in children. CDR3 length: 12 amino acids. Germline assignment: CDR1 LGHDT and CDR2 YNNKEL (reference sequence). Deletions cut 1 base from V and 10 bases from J, with 11 bases between. Library preparation (for TCRbeta) was performed with unique molecular identifiers. Via MiXCR, TCRdb re-called the PCR reads, giving one row per CDR3 protein. The table lists around 250,000 distinct CDR3 sequences, 9.9% of them singletons. V and J are TRBV3-1 and TRBJ2-7, with D possibly matching TRBD1 (5 bases). The source is a human donor who donated a stem cell graft to a child with SCID. The specimen comprised PBMCs from the stem cell graft donor, sampled from the stem cell graft. The CDR3 coding sequence is TGTGCCAGCAGCCAAGGGGCAGGGAAACAGTACTTC. Protein product: CASSQGAGKQYF.